The T cell receptor beta chain under discussion was sequenced for a study of vaccination and CD4 T cells after COVID-19. Across the whole study: Everyone enrolled got two doses of BNT162b2 or mRNA-1273 vaccine.

The V end lost 0 bases, the J end lost 3 bases, and 15 bases lay between the germline ends. This CDR3 contains 16 residues. Germline CDR1 is DFQATT and CDR2 is SNEGSKA (reference sequence). Sequencing of DNA taken from cultured CD4+ T cells relied on the Oncomine TCR Beta short-read assay. Using its own MiXCR run on the PCR reads, TCRdb lists one record per CDR3 protein. Among about 20,000 distinct CDR3 sequences, around 60% were seen once, and the ten largest hold 6.5% to 8%. This sample's treatment: approximately 10-day PBMC culture with coronavirus spike peptide pools or control peptides (ViraFEST assay). The sample holds a few counts of this clonotype. The antigen is unknown.

The source is a human donor who had recovered from COVID-19. The chain has TRBV20-1 and TRBJ2-1; possible D gene TRBD2, 5 bases. The sample here was CD4+ T cells from blood, cultured in vitro, taken before SARS-CoV-2 vaccination. The CDR3, as DNA: TGCAGTGCTAGAGATTATGGACGGGGTAACTACAATGAGCAGTTCTTC. This codes for CSARDYGRGNYNEQFF.